This T cell receptor beta chain derives from a study of blood T cell repertoires in COVID-19. The CDR3 extends over 14 amino acids. CDR1 is DFQATT and CDR2 is SNEGSKA in the germline V gene (reference sequence). J gave up 2 bases and V 3 bases, and 6 bases lay outside the gene matches. The repertoire was sequenced with immunoSEQ multiplex PCR; TCRdb's copy has only in-frame clones and lacks some. Altogether around 290,000 clones are present, around 86% being singletons, with the ten largest covering 1.7%. The study drew participants aged about 18 to 95 years from around 24 US areas. For recovered donors of Cohort 3, there were two negative PCRs, clearance, or symptom resolution.

V gene TRBV20-1 combines with J gene TRBJ1-2; 7 bases match TRBD1. The sequence derives from a woman in her 40s who had recovered from COVID-19. The sequenced sample was PBMCs or T cells enriched from blood (not recorded which). CDR3 in amino acids: CSASEGAGNYGYTF. CDR3 bases: TGCAGTGCTAGTGAGGGGGCAGGAAACTATGGCTACACCTTC.